The rows below give T cell receptor beta chains drawn from one sample of a study of blood T cell repertoires in COVID-19. Method: immunoSEQ multiplex PCR; TCRdb's copy keeps in-frame clones and lacks some. The data contain around 40,000 clones, 75% to 95% of them singletons. The sequenced sample was peripheral blood. These receptors all stem from a woman older than 75 with acute or convalescent COVID-19. The CDR3 runs from the conserved cysteine through the conserved F or W. The D gene is left open where the match is weak. Clone size is stated in some rows and not others, as once, few, many or a class when expanded.

clone_size: .; v_call: TRBV6-2/TRBV6-3; j_call: TRBJ2-1; d_call: TRBD2; cdr3_aa: CASSPSGGGYNEQFF; cdr3_nt: TGTGCCAGCAGCCCTTCGGGCGGGGGATACAATGAGCAGTTCTTC
clone_size: .; v_call: TRBV28; j_call: TRBJ1-2; d_call: .; cdr3_aa: CASSFSRGLYGYTF; cdr3_nt: TGTGCCAGCAGTTTCAGCAGGGGTCTTTATGGCTACACCTTC
clone_size: .; v_call: TRBV10-3; j_call: TRBJ2-3; d_call: TRBD2; cdr3_aa: CAIRPSGGHTDTQYF; cdr3_nt: TGTGCCATCAGACCTAGCGGGGGACATACAGATACGCAGTATTTT
clone_size: .; v_call: TRBV2; j_call: TRBJ2-5; d_call: TRBD2; cdr3_aa: CASRAQAGGYQETQYF; cdr3_nt: TGTGCCAGCAGGGCCCAGGCGGGGGGCTACCAAGAGACCCAGTACTTC
clone_size: .; v_call: TRBV2; j_call: TRBJ2-6; d_call: TRBD1; cdr3_aa: CASSGSGQAQWGANVLTF; cdr3_nt: TGTGCCAGCAGTGGGAGCGGACAGGCTCAGTGGGGGGCCAACGTCCTGACTTTC
clone_size: .; v_call: TRBV7-9; j_call: TRBJ1-2; d_call: .; cdr3_aa: CASSLMGAQGYTF; cdr3_nt: TGTGCCAGCAGCTTAATGGGGGCTCAAGGCTACACCTTC
clone_size: few; v_call: TRBV18; j_call: TRBJ1-4; d_call: TRBD1; cdr3_aa: CASSWTGTPNEKLFF; cdr3_nt: TGTGCCAGCTCATGGACAGGGACACCTAATGAAAAACTGTTTTTT
clone_size: .; v_call: TRBV18; j_call: TRBJ2-7; d_call: .; cdr3_aa: CASSPGQEQYF; cdr3_nt: TGTGCCAGCTCACCGGGCCAAGAGCAGTACTTC
clone_size: .; v_call: TRBV4-1; j_call: TRBJ1-1; d_call: .; cdr3_aa: CASSQDLGEGNTEAFF; cdr3_nt: TGCGCCAGCAGCCAAGATCTTGGAGAAGGGAACACTGAAGCTTTCTTT
clone_size: .; v_call: TRBV27; j_call: TRBJ1-2; d_call: .; cdr3_aa: CASSPRTASHRYGYTF; cdr3_nt: TGTGCCAGCAGTCCAAGGACAGCGTCCCACCGCTATGGCTACACCTTC
clone_size: .; v_call: TRBV15; j_call: TRBJ1-5; d_call: .; cdr3_aa: CATSRYSNQPQHF; cdr3_nt: TGTGCCACCAGCAGATATAGCAATCAGCCCCAGCATTTT
clone_size: .; v_call: TRBV30; j_call: TRBJ2-7; d_call: .; cdr3_aa: CAWSEGEYEQYF; cdr3_nt: TGTGCCTGGAGTGAGGGGGAATACGAGCAGTACTTC
clone_size: once; v_call: TRBV7-2; j_call: TRBJ2-7; d_call: .; cdr3_aa: CASSLGGRRYEQYF; cdr3_nt: TGTGCCAGCAGCTTAGGGGGGCGCAGGTACGAGCAGTACTTC
clone_size: .; v_call: TRBV3-1/TRBV3-2; j_call: TRBJ1-2; d_call: .; cdr3_aa: CASSQGTSNYGYTF; cdr3_nt: TGTGCCAGCAGCCAAGGGACAAGCAACTATGGCTACACCTTC
clone_size: once; v_call: TRBV11-2; j_call: TRBJ1-2; d_call: TRBD1; cdr3_aa: CASSAQRGRQGRGIVGYTF; cdr3_nt: TGTGCCAGCAGCGCCCAGCGCGGACGACAGGGAAGGGGAATAGTAGGCTACACCTTC
clone_size: .; v_call: TRBV5-1; j_call: TRBJ1-3; d_call: .; cdr3_aa: CASSPQGTGNTIYF; cdr3_nt: TGCGCCAGCAGCCCACAGGGTACCGGAAACACCATATATTTT
clone_size: .; v_call: TRBV11-2; j_call: TRBJ1-2; d_call: .; cdr3_aa: CASSLQQGGYGYTF; cdr3_nt: TGTGCCAGCAGCTTACAGCAGGGAGGGTATGGCTACACCTTC
clone_size: once; v_call: TRBV5-1; j_call: TRBJ1-4; d_call: .; cdr3_aa: CASSLAGFNEKLFF; cdr3_nt: TGCGCCAGCAGCTTGGCGGGGTTTAATGAAAAACTGTTTTTT
clone_size: .; v_call: TRBV3-1/TRBV3-2; j_call: TRBJ2-7; d_call: TRBD2; cdr3_aa: CASSQELLAGLYEQYF; cdr3_nt: TGTGCCAGCAGCCAAGAACTACTAGCGGGCCTTTACGAGCAGTACTTC
clone_size: .; v_call: TRBV6-5; j_call: TRBJ1-3; d_call: .; cdr3_aa: CASKVQIWGNTIYF; cdr3_nt: TGTGCCAGCAAGGTACAGATCTGGGGAAACACCATATATTTT
clone_size: .; v_call: TRBV7-2; j_call: TRBJ1-4; d_call: TRBD1; cdr3_aa: CASSLLRGQIGKLFF; cdr3_nt: TGTGCCAGCAGCTTATTGAGGGGGCAGATTGGAAAACTGTTTTTT
clone_size: .; v_call: TRBV12-3/TRBV12-4; j_call: TRBJ1-4; d_call: .; cdr3_aa: CASSLAGSLFF; cdr3_nt: TGTGCCAGCAGTTTAGCAGGGAGCCTGTTTTTT
clone_size: .; v_call: TRBV19; j_call: TRBJ1-2; d_call: TRBD1; cdr3_aa: CASSIGTGNYGYTF; cdr3_nt: TGTGCCAGTAGTATCGGGACAGGCAACTATGGCTACACCTTC
clone_size: few; v_call: TRBV4-1; j_call: TRBJ1-5; d_call: TRBD1; cdr3_aa: CASSHPDRGLGQPQHF; cdr3_nt: TGCGCCAGCAGCCACCCGGACAGGGGGCTAGGACAGCCCCAGCATTTT
clone_size: .; v_call: TRBV30; j_call: TRBJ2-7; d_call: TRBD2; cdr3_aa: CAGTISSGGGYEQYF; cdr3_nt: TGTGCCGGCACAATTTCTAGCGGGGGAGGGTACGAGCAGTACTTC
clone_size: .; v_call: TRBV7-8; j_call: TRBJ1-4; d_call: .; cdr3_aa: CASSLGGEELFF; cdr3_nt: TGTGCCAGCAGCTTAGGGGGAGAGGAACTGTTTTTT
clone_size: .; v_call: TRBV7-3; j_call: TRBJ2-5; d_call: .; cdr3_aa: CASSSTSGETQYF; cdr3_nt: TGTGCCAGCAGCTCGACGTCGGGAGAGACCCAGTACTTC
clone_size: .; v_call: TRBV3-1/TRBV3-2; j_call: TRBJ2-1; d_call: .; cdr3_aa: CASSLFANNEQFF; cdr3_nt: TGTGCCAGCAGCCTTTTTGCGAACAATGAGCAGTTCTTC
clone_size: .; v_call: TRBV6-5; j_call: TRBJ1-1; d_call: .; cdr3_aa: CASSYRQKNTEAFF; cdr3_nt: TGTGCCAGCAGTTACCGACAGAAGAACACTGAAGCTTTCTTT
clone_size: .; v_call: TRBV19; j_call: TRBJ1-5; d_call: .; cdr3_aa: CASSISGLQPQHF; cdr3_nt: TGTGCCAGTAGTATATCGGGTCTTCAGCCCCAGCATTTT
clone_size: .; v_call: TRBV4-1; j_call: TRBJ2-1; d_call: .; cdr3_aa: CASSQDQGDRFRYNEQFF; cdr3_nt: TGCGCCAGCAGCCAAGATCAGGGTGACAGGTTTAGGTACAATGAGCAGTTCTTC
clone_size: .; v_call: TRBV2; j_call: TRBJ2-3; d_call: TRBD2; cdr3_aa: CATGTSGGRTDTQYF; cdr3_nt: TGTGCCACCGGGACTAGCGGGGGTCGCACAGATACGCAGTATTTT
clone_size: .; v_call: TRBV18; j_call: TRBJ1-3; d_call: .; cdr3_aa: CASSQDSSGNTIYF; cdr3_nt: TGTGCCAGCTCACAAGACAGCTCTGGAAACACCATATATTTT
clone_size: .; v_call: TRBV2; j_call: TRBJ1-1; d_call: .; cdr3_aa: CASSEVGGAEAFF; cdr3_nt: TGTGCCAGCAGTGAAGTGGGGGGGGCTGAAGCTTTCTTT
clone_size: .; v_call: TRBV10-1; j_call: TRBJ2-1; d_call: TRBD2; cdr3_aa: CASSPGTSEYNEQFF; cdr3_nt: TGCGCCAGCAGTCCCGGGACTAGCGAGTACAATGAGCAGTTCTTC
clone_size: .; v_call: TRBV2; j_call: TRBJ2-7; d_call: .; cdr3_aa: CASSQGSNSYEQYF; cdr3_nt: TGTGCCAGCAGTCAGGGGAGCAATTCCTACGAGCAGTACTTC
clone_size: .; v_call: TRBV5-1; j_call: TRBJ2-2; d_call: TRBD1; cdr3_aa: CASSLEGASTGELFF; cdr3_nt: TGCGCCAGCAGCTTAGAGGGGGCCAGCACCGGGGAGCTGTTTTTT
clone_size: .; v_call: TRBV12-3/TRBV12-4; j_call: TRBJ1-5; d_call: .; cdr3_aa: CASTLFLNQPQHF; cdr3_nt: TGTGCCAGCACTCTCTTCCTTAATCAGCCCCAGCATTTT
clone_size: few; v_call: TRBV11-1; j_call: TRBJ2-7; d_call: TRBD1; cdr3_aa: CASSFYRGSYEQYF; cdr3_nt: TGTGCCAGCAGCTTCTACAGGGGGTCCTACGAGCAGTACTTC
clone_size: few; v_call: TRBV25-1; j_call: TRBJ2-1; d_call: .; cdr3_aa: CASSPSPTFEQFF; cdr3_nt: TGTGCCAGCAGTCCCTCCCCGACTTTTGAGCAGTTCTTC
clone_size: .; v_call: TRBV7-2; j_call: TRBJ1-5; d_call: .; cdr3_aa: CASSLFGQPQHF; cdr3_nt: TGTGCCAGCAGCTTATTCGGTCAGCCCCAGCATTTT
clone_size: .; v_call: TRBV7-6; j_call: TRBJ1-1; d_call: .; cdr3_aa: CASSPLEVGTEAFF; cdr3_nt: TGTGCCAGCAGCCCCCTCGAGGTGGGCACTGAAGCTTTCTTT
clone_size: .; v_call: TRBV5-1; j_call: TRBJ2-2; d_call: .; cdr3_aa: CASSSRVENTGELFF; cdr3_nt: TGCGCCAGCAGCAGCAGGGTTGAGAACACCGGGGAGCTGTTTTTT
clone_size: .; v_call: TRBV19; j_call: TRBJ1-3; d_call: .; cdr3_aa: CASTIRGSGNTIYF; cdr3_nt: TGTGCCAGCACAATTAGGGGATCTGGAAACACCATATATTTT
clone_size: .; v_call: TRBV10-1; j_call: TRBJ2-3; d_call: .; cdr3_aa: CASSAGGLTQYF; cdr3_nt: TGCGCCAGCAGTGCGGGGGGCCTTACGCAGTATTTT
clone_size: .; v_call: TRBV5-1; j_call: TRBJ2-1; d_call: TRBD1; cdr3_aa: CASSPGQGPNEQFF; cdr3_nt: TGCGCCAGCAGCCCCGGACAGGGACCCAATGAGCAGTTCTTC
clone_size: once; v_call: TRBV5-1; j_call: TRBJ1-1; d_call: .; cdr3_aa: CASSFGDTEAFF; cdr3_nt: TGCGCCAGCAGCTTCGGGGACACTGAAGCTTTCTTT
clone_size: .; v_call: TRBV7-2; j_call: TRBJ1-4; d_call: .; cdr3_aa: CASSLAQGEKLFF; cdr3_nt: TGTGCCAGCAGCTTAGCCCAGGGTGAAAAACTGTTTTTT
clone_size: .; v_call: TRBV6-5; j_call: TRBJ2-7; d_call: .; cdr3_aa: CASSPRQVAYEQYF; cdr3_nt: TGTGCCAGCAGTCCTAGACAGGTAGCCTACGAGCAGTACTTC
clone_size: .; v_call: TRBV9; j_call: TRBJ1-1; d_call: .; cdr3_aa: CASSVQMDTEAFF; cdr3_nt: TGTGCCAGCAGCGTGCAGATGGACACTGAAGCTTTCTTT
clone_size: .; v_call: TRBV12-5; j_call: TRBJ1-4; d_call: .; cdr3_aa: CASGLVIAGGANEKLFF; cdr3_nt: TGTGCTAGTGGTTTGGTAATCGCGGGAGGAGCTAATGAAAAACTGTTTTTT
clone_size: .; v_call: TRBV9; j_call: TRBJ1-1; d_call: TRBD1; cdr3_aa: CASSYSGTVNTEAFF; cdr3_nt: TGTGCCAGCAGCTACTCCGGGACAGTGAACACTGAAGCTTTCTTT
clone_size: .; v_call: TRBV10-3; j_call: TRBJ2-2; d_call: TRBD2; cdr3_aa: CASQAALAGSIVDTGELFF; cdr3_nt: TGTGCCTCCCAGGCGGCCCTAGCGGGGAGTATTGTGGACACCGGGGAGCTGTTTTTT
clone_size: .; v_call: TRBV7-2; j_call: TRBJ2-3; d_call: TRBD2; cdr3_aa: CASSLRTGGSTDTQYF; cdr3_nt: TGTGCCAGCAGCTTGAGAACGGGGGGTAGCACAGATACGCAGTATTTT
clone_size: .; v_call: TRBV7-9; j_call: TRBJ1-3; d_call: TRBD1; cdr3_aa: CASSTPRGVFSFSGNTIYF; cdr3_nt: TGTGCCAGCAGCACCCCCAGGGGGGTCTTCTCCTTCTCTGGAAACACCATATATTTT
clone_size: few; v_call: TRBV25-1; j_call: TRBJ1-5; d_call: .; cdr3_aa: CASSEPKNSNQPQHF; cdr3_nt: TGTGCCAGCAGTGAACCCAAAAATAGCAATCAGCCCCAGCATTTT
clone_size: .; v_call: TRBV9; j_call: TRBJ2-3; d_call: .; cdr3_aa: CASSPLVSSTDTQYF; cdr3_nt: TGTGCCAGCAGCCCCCTTGTGTCTAGCACAGATACGCAGTATTTT
clone_size: .; v_call: TRBV9; j_call: TRBJ2-1; d_call: TRBD2; cdr3_aa: CASSGAAGAGGVYNEQFF; cdr3_nt: TGTGCCAGCAGCGGGGCCGCCGGCGCGGGGGGAGTCTACAATGAGCAGTTCTTC
clone_size: .; v_call: TRBV4-1; j_call: TRBJ1-5; d_call: .; cdr3_aa: CASSQGPGYSNQPQHF; cdr3_nt: TGCGCCAGCAGCCAAGGCCCAGGTTATAGCAATCAGCCCCAGCATTTT
clone_size: .; v_call: TRBV7-6; j_call: TRBJ2-2; d_call: TRBD1; cdr3_aa: CASSLAGQGLTGELFF; cdr3_nt: TGTGCCAGCAGCTTAGCGGGACAGGGGTTAACCGGGGAGCTGTTTTTT